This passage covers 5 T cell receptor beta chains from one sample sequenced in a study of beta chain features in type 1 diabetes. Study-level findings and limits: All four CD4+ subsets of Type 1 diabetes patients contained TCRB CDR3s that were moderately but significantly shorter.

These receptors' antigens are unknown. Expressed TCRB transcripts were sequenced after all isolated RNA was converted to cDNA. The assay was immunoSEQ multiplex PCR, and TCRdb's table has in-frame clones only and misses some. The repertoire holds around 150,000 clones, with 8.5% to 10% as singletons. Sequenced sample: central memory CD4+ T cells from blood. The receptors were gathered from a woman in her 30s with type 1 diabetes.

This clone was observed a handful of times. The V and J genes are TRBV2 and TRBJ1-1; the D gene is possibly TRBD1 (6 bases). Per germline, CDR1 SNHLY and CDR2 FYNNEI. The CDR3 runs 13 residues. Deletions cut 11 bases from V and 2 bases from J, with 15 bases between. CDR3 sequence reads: CAGMVRGNTEAFF. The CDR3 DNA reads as TGTGCCGGAATGGTCAGGGGCAACACTGAAGCTTTCTTT.

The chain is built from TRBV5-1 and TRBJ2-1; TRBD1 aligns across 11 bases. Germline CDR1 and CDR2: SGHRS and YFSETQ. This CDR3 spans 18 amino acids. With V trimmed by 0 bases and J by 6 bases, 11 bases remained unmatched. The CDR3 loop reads CASSLVRIGTGGINEQFF. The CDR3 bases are TGCGCCAGCAGCTTGGTTCGTATCGGGACAGGGGGAATCAATGAGCAGTTCTTC.

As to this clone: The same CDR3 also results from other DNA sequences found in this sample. The chain's CDR3 is CASSLLYNEQFF. In DNA form, the CDR3 reads TGTGCCAGCAGCCTACTATACAATGAGCAGTTCTTC. The chain recombines TRBV28 with TRBJ2-1, with D hard to call. CDR1 and CDR2 (germline): MDHEN, SYDVKM. Deletions cut 6 bases from V and 4 bases from J, with 7 bases between. The CDR3 extends over 12 amino acids.

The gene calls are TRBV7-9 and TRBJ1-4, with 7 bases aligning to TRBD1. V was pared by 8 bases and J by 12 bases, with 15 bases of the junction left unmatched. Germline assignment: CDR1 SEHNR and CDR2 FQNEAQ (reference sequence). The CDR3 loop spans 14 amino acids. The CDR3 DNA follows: TGTGCCAGCGGGCCCGACCTCCAGGGGGTAGAACTGTTTTTT. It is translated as CASGPDLQGVELFF.

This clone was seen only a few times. The CDR3, as DNA: TGCGCCAGCAGCCAACCACCGGACAGGGGTGAGAGCTATGGCTACACCTTC. It encodes CASSQPPDRGESYGYTF. This chain joins TRBV4-1 and TRBJ1-2, with 9 positions matching TRBD1. Germline trimming cut 2 bases from V and 4 bases from J; bases unmatched to any gene: 11. The CDR3 runs to 17 residues. CDR1 is MGHRA and CDR2 is YSYEKL in the germline V gene.